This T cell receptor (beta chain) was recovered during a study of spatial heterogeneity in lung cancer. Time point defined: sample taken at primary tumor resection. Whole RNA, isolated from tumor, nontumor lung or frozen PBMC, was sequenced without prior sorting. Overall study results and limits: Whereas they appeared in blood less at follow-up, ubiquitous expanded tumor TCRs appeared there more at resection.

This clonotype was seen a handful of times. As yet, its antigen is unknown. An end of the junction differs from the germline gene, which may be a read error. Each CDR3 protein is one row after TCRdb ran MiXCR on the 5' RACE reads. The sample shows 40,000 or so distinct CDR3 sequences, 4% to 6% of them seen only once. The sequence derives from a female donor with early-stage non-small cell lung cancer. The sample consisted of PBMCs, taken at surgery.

The CDR3: CASSFGFKNAEAFF. In DNA, the CDR3 is TGTGCCAGCAGTTTTGGGTTCAAGAACGCTGAAGCTTTCTTT. The chain combines TRBV12-3 or TRBV12-4 with TRBJ1-1; D gene ambiguous. The CDR3 sequence is 14 residues long.